This TCR beta chain was obtained from a study of cytomegalovirus exposure and HLA in healthy donors. Regarding the study as a whole: TCR beta V segments were, for the most part, productive about 87% or about 30% of the time in an earlier analysis. Within a later analysis, the majority of CMV-associated TCR beta chains appeared HLA-restricted.

This clone turned up a few times. The antigen is undetermined. Losses at the gene ends were 3 bases for V and 5 bases for J; bases not matched to a gene: 3. Germline V gene data show CDR1 as KGHSH and CDR2 as LQKENI. CDR3 size: 14 residues. Researchers ran the PCR with 60 Vbeta and 13 Jbeta primers. Source study methods: A follow-up analysis tallied approximately 85 million unique TCR beta chains, approximately 11 million shared. This table comes from immunoSEQ multiplex PCR, and its TCRdb copy is limited to in-frame clones, with some not included. V, J and clone size reflect that table, while D and trimming were determined from the DNA. The table lists about 300,000 clones, around 86% of them singletons.

This clonotype originated in a man aged 35-49 years in good health and CMV-seropositive. Sample: PBMCs. This rearrangement joins TRBV18 to TRBJ1-1; 10 bases map to TRBD1. The CDR3 here is CASSPRDRGTEAFF. The CDR3 DNA is TGTGCCAGCTCACCTAGGGACAGGGGAACTGAAGCTTTCTTT.